Listed here is a single TCR beta chain. Germline CDR1 reads SGHDT; CDR2 reads YYEEEE. J was trimmed by 7 bases and V by 4 bases; bases with no gene match: 9. The CDR3 has 14 amino acids. The sample belongs to a study of shared clonotypes between healthy human individuals. Clones were read by immunoSEQ multiplex PCR, and TCRdb kept only the in-frame ones, dropping some. The profile shows about 490,000 clones, roughly 85% of them singletons. The sequenced sample consisted of PBMCs. The sequence came from a woman in her 40s in good health. Some clones in this sample may be carry-over from other donors' samples. This rearrangement joins TRBV5-6 to TRBJ1-2, with 8 bases fitting TRBD1. The CDR3 here is CASSNNRGGCGYTF. CDR3 bases: TGTGCCAGCAGCAACAACAGGGGGGGCTGTGGCTACACCTTC.